The sequence of this T cell receptor (beta chain) was determined in a study of sequential checkpoint blockade in melanoma. In the study overall: First-line arms were nivolumab then ipilimumab, or the reverse, randomized 1:1. Both treatment sequences were followed by maintenance nivolumab.

The data were produced by immunoSEQ multiplex PCR, yet TCRdb's version contains in-frame clones alone and is incomplete. This table holds 8,500 to 13,000 clones, roughly 69% found once. Between the trimmed V and J ends, which lost 1 base and 5 bases, there was a span of 11 bases. The CDR3 loop spans 14 amino acids. Germline lookup yields CDR1 LNHDA and CDR2 SQIVND (reference sequence). Stated treatment: randomized to nivolumab then ipilimumab (arm A) or the reverse (arm B). Sorted cells were live CD3+CD8+, lacking CD19 and CD56, from PBMCs. V usage is TRBV19 and J usage is TRBJ2-5; D not certain. The sequenced sample was CD8+ T cells sorted from blood (inferred from file names), obtained from a patient given nivolumab and ipilimumab in sequence. This TCR was sampled from a human donor with melanoma. CDR3 in amino acids: CASSIASEWETQYF. CDR3 nucleotides: TGTGCCAGTAGTATAGCTTCGGAGTGGGAGACCCAGTACTTC.